This T cell receptor beta chain was sequenced for a study of blood T cell repertoires in COVID-19 (dated by TCRdb to about 2020). Some background on the complete study: The collaborator samples originated in the United States, Italy and Spain and spanned the acute and convalescent phases of COVID-19. A freely available public database, intended as a resource for researchers studying the immune response to SARS-CoV-2, is where the repertoires were released. The sample metadata nearly always contained a de-identified subject ID, COVID-19 status, age in years and sex. Where available, HLA class I and class II types were taken from metadata supplied by the sample provider and were not determined by assay-based typing. The material from the prospective study consisted of cDNA or gDNA derived from T cells, B-cell-depleted T cells, or PBMCs. Deeply sampled blood TCRbeta repertoires from subjects exposed to, actively infected with, or recovered from COVID-19 were included in the dataset. Samples came from the ongoing ImmuneRACE study (first 160 participants) plus 1,254 subjects from 6 global collaborators.

TCRbeta CDR3 regions were amplified from genomic DNA by means of the immunoSEQ Assay, a bias-controlled multiplex PCR. Regarding the original processing steps: Nucleated cell counts per sample were estimated from amplification of reference gene primers within the assay. Sequence reads were collapsed and filtered to measure the absolute abundance of every unique TCRbeta CDR3 rearrangement. For each sample, productive Simpson clonality was calculated as the square root of Simpson's diversity index over productive rearrangements. TCRdb retrieved this table from immuneACCESS and kept in-frame rearrangements only. Not all clones are present; in checked studies, unresolved V genes account for under half, and no reason is known for the remainder. Clonal size and the V and J genes are those of that table, whereas D and trimming came from the DNA. This sample has 200,000 to 300,000 clones in its table, and roughly 80% of those were observed once. The ten largest clonotypes hold more than 9.5% of the sample.

What the authors observed across the whole study: The amount of clinical and demographic metadata varied by source and participant and was provided uncurated.

Whole blood was collected in K2EDTA tubes by collaborating institutions according to the institutions' own protocols. For TCRbeta analysis, collaborators shipped samples as frozen whole blood, isolated PBMCs, or DNA extracted from either of those sample types. Compared with germline, V lacks 3 bases and J lacks 7 bases; bases without a gene match: 12. The CDR3 holds 17 amino acids from the cysteine to the phenylalanine. Only the CDR3 part of the read is kept: 51 bases, read in frame from the first base. CDR1 and CDR2, looked up from the germline V gene, are SGHTA and FQGNSA. Notes on this clone: Its antigen is currently not known. No clone much larger than this one lies a single base away; base qualities are absent.

The sequence links TRBV7-2 to TRBJ2-1; 10 junctional bases match TRBD1. The receptor comes from a woman of 80 years or more with acute or convalescent COVID-19. Material: peripheral blood. The nucleotide sequence is given as TGTGCCAGCAGCTTTAAGAGGGTGGGACAGGGGTGGAATGAGCAGTTCTTC. Translated, it gives CASSFKRVGQGWNEQFF.